A single sample gave rise to the 7 T cell receptor beta chains below, sequenced in a study of cytomegalovirus exposure and HLA in healthy donors (dated by TCRdb to 2016 to 2017). Library preparation employed the immunoSEQ multiplex PCR assay. For the multiplex PCR, a mixture combining 60 forward primers for TCR Vbeta segments and 13 reverse primers for TCR Jbeta segments was used. TCRdb retrieved this table from immuneACCESS and kept in-frame rearrangements only. Not all clones are present; in checked studies, unresolved V genes account for under half, and no reason is known for the remainder. The sample table contains 20,000 to 25,000 clones; only one count was recorded for roughly 73% of them. The ten most abundant clones make up 4% to 5.5% of the sample. The sample comprised PBMCs. These receptors all come from a male donor in good health and CMV-seronegative.

The V gene is TRBV7-8, the J gene TRBJ2-3; D gene unclear. The CDR3 totals 14 residues. Germline-derived CDR1 and CDR2 are SGHVS and FQNEAQ. Trimming took off 5 bases at V and 6 bases at J, with 15 bases between the two ends. This chain's CDR3 is CASSPRRGEDTQYF. The CDR3 coding sequence is TGTGCCAGCAGCCCCAGACGCGGTGAGGATACGCAGTATTTT.

V usage is TRBV7-8 and J usage is TRBJ1-2; 8 nucleotides line up with TRBD1. The J segment lost 4 bases and the V segment lost 1 base, leaving 8 bases of the junction unmatched. The CDR3 runs to 16 residues. Germline assignment: CDR1 SGHVS and CDR2 FQNEAQ. CDR3 residues: CASSLGRGLVVYGYTF. The DNA of the CDR3 is TGTGCCAGCAGCTTAGGCAGGGGGCTGGTAGTCTATGGCTACACCTTC.

The chain links TRBV6-4 to TRBJ2-6; 7 nucleotides align to TRBD2. Germline V CDR1 and CDR2: MRHNA, SNTAGT. The CDR3 covers 18 residues. The J segment lost 0 bases and the V segment lost 0 bases, leaving 5 bases of the junction unmatched. CDR3 sequence (DNA): TGTGCCAGCAGTGACTCGATTAGCGGGCTCTCTGGGGCCAACGTCCTGACTTTC. Its protein is CASSDSISGLSGANVLTF.

V is TRBV19 and J is TRBJ2-1; D possibly corresponds to TRBD2 (5 bases). V lost 3 bases to trimming and J lost 0 bases, with 9 bases between them. CDR1 is LNHDA, CDR2 SQIVND, per germline (reference sequence). This CDR3 has 15 residues. CDR3 DNA sequence: TGTGCCAGTAGTATGTCGGGGATCTCCTACAATGAGCAGTTCTTC. It translates to CASSMSGISYNEQFF.

The chain has TRBV6-5 and TRBJ2-5, with 9 positions matching TRBD1. Germline V gene data show CDR1 as MNHEY and CDR2 as SVGAGI. CDR3 length: 15 amino acids. Trimming cost V 4 bases and J 5 bases; bases outside gene matches: 8. The CDR3 nucleotides read TGTGCCAGCAGTTTAAGGGACAGGGCGCGCGAGACCCAGTACTTC. It translates to CASSLRDRARETQYF.

V usage is TRBV9 and J usage is TRBJ2-1; no reliable D call. V was shortened by 4 bases and J by 8 bases, with 10 bases between the two germline ends. Germline V gene sequence: CDR1 SGDLS, CDR2 YYNGEE. This CDR3 comprises 12 residues. The CDR3 DNA follows: TGTGCCAGCAGCAATACTGTCCATGAGCAGTTCTTC. Its protein product is CASSNTVHEQFF. The whole variable domain, filled in from reference TRBV9 and TRBJ2-1, reads DSGVTQTPKHLITATGQRVTLRCSPRSGDLSVYWYQQSLDQGLQFLIQYYNGEERAKGNILERFSAQQFPDLHSELNLSSLELGDSALYFCASSNTVHEQFFGPGTRLTVL.

V and J are TRBV28 and TRBJ1-2, with TRBD1 identical over 7 bases. From germline, CDR1 is MDHEN and CDR2 SYDVKM. This CDR3 contains 12 residues. J gave up 7 bases and V 7 bases, and 6 bases lay outside the gene matches. The CDR3 DNA follows: TGTGCCAGCACCTCGGGACAGTCTGGCTACACCTTC. Amino acids: CASTSGQSGYTF.